These T cell receptor beta chains were read from a single sample in a study of CD8+CD57+ T cells in acquired aplastic anemia. TCRdb analysed the reads with MiXCR anew, one entry per CDR3 protein. The data contain some 130,000 distinct CDR3 sequences, approximately 41% of them singletons. Sequenced material: sorted CD4+, CD8+, or CD8+CD57+ T cells (not recorded which) from PBMCs. Every receptor here comes from a human donor in good health, serving as a control. Both conserved end residues are part of each CDR3. D genes are given only for firm matches. Only part of the rows carry a size: once, few, many, or a class if the clone is expanded.

cdr3_nt cdr3_aa j_call v_call d_call clone_size
TGTGCCAGCAGTTCTAGTGTGTTAGCCAATGAGCAGTTCTTC CASSSSVLANEQFF TRBJ2-1 TRBV12-3/TRBV12-4 . many
TGCAGTGCTAGAGATAAGGGACAGGGGCACTACACCTTC CSARDKGQGHYTF TRBJ1-2 TRBV20-1 TRBD1 many
TGTGCCATCAGTGAGATCGGCAGTTTATCTGGAAACACCATATATTTT CAISEIGSLSGNTIYF TRBJ1-3 TRBV10-3 . .
TGTGCCAGCAGCTTAGTTGGGGCGGGCCCAGGTACGCAGTATTTT CASSLVGAGPGTQYF TRBJ2-3 TRBV11-2 . .
TGTGCCAGCAGTGAAGCAAGCTTCTACGAGCAGTACTTC CASSEASFYEQYF TRBJ2-7 TRBV6-1 . many
TGTGCCAGCAGTTTATTCCTCGCTAGCGGGGAGCTGTTTTTT CASSLFLASGELFF TRBJ2-2 TRBV27 . .
TGCAGTGCTACAGGGGGCGCGAACACTGAAGCTTTCTTT CSATGGANTEAFF TRBJ1-1 TRBV20-1 TRBD1 many
TGCAGCGTTGAATTAGCGGGGGGCCAGGAGACCCAGTACTTC CSVELAGGQETQYF TRBJ2-5 TRBV29-1 TRBD2 few
TGCGCCAGCAGCCCTGCCCTCGCGAGCTCTGGGGCCAACGTCCTGACTTTC CASSPALASSGANVLTF TRBJ2-6 TRBV5-1 . many
TGCAGTGCCCGTTATGGACCTTCCTACAATGAGCAGTTCTTC CSARYGPSYNEQFF TRBJ2-1 TRBV20-1 . many
TGTGCCTGGAGTGTAGGGACACCCAAAGCTTTCTTT CAWSVGTPKAFF TRBJ1-1 TRBV30 . .
TGTGCCACCAGCAGTCCGGGAGACCCGCAATTCAATGAGCAGTTCTTC CATSSPGDPQFNEQFF TRBJ2-1 TRBV15 . .
TGTGCCAGCAGCACTTTCGGGACTAGCGGGAGGAACGATGAGCAGTTCTTC CASSTFGTSGRNDEQFF TRBJ2-1 TRBV6-2/TRBV6-3 TRBD2 .
TGTGCCAGCAGCCCATTGCTAGGGACCTACGAGCAGTACTTC CASSPLLGTYEQYF TRBJ2-7 TRBV7-2 . many
TGTGCCATTCATATTAGCGGGGGGGCGGAGACCCAGTACTTC CAIHISGGAETQYF TRBJ2-5 TRBV6-1 TRBD2 .
TGTGCCAGCAGCTTAGGCAGCATTAGTAGTAACACCATATATTTT CASSLGSISSNTIYF TRBJ1-3 TRBV7-7 . .
TGTGCCAGCAGTGAATCGAGCAGAATGAACACTGAAGCTTTCTTT CASSESSRMNTEAFF TRBJ1-1 TRBV25-1 . many
TGTGCCATCAACCCTACAGGGGGAACTGAAGCTTTCTTT CAINPTGGTEAFF TRBJ1-1 TRBV10-3 TRBD1 .
TGTGCCAGCAGTGATCCCGGACTAGCGGTGCAGTATTTT CASSDPGLAVQYF TRBJ2-3 TRBV25-1 TRBD2 few
TGCGCCAGCAGCTTCAGTGGGACGGCCCCACTCCATAACACTGAGGCTTTCTTT CASSFSGTAPLHNTEAFF TRBJ1-1 TRBV5-1 . .
TGTGCCAGCAGTTTGACGGGGGGGAGAGAGCAGTTCTTC CASSLTGGREQFF TRBJ2-1 TRBV6-5 TRBD2 many
TGCAGCGTGGACTCTGCGTTCGAAGCTTTCTTT CSVDSAFEAFF TRBJ1-1 TRBV29-1 . many
TGCGCCAGCGGCGTCTTAAACACCGGGGAGCTGTTTTTT CASGVLNTGELFF TRBJ2-2 TRBV10-2 . many
TGTGCCAGTAACCGTCCAGCGAACACTGAAGCTTTCTTT CASNRPANTEAFF TRBJ1-1 TRBV19 . many
TGTGCCAGCAGTGGGGGGTGGGGGGAGAACACTGAAGCTTTCTTT CASSGGWGENTEAFF TRBJ1-1 TRBV6-1 . .
TGTGCCAGCAGCTTCTCGTTGAATTCACCCCTCCACTTT CASSFSLNSPLHF TRBJ1-6 TRBV7-3 . .
TGTGCCAGCAGCGATAGAGGGTTGGGAGGTGAAAAACTGTTTTTT CASSDRGLGGEKLFF TRBJ1-4 TRBV5-5 . many
TGTGCCAGCAGTTTCGGACAGGGAGTAAACACCATATATTTT CASSFGQGVNTIYF TRBJ1-3 TRBV12-3/TRBV12-4 TRBD1 many